This T cell receptor beta chain emerged from a study of cytomegalovirus exposure and HLA in healthy donors. Germline V lookup: CDR1 SGHNT, CDR2 YYREEE (reference sequence). The junction had 5 bases not matched to a gene; V was cut back by 3 bases and J by 1 base. The CDR3 totals 15 residues. Some clones are missing from TCRdb's copy, which holds only in-frame ones; the method was immunoSEQ multiplex PCR. The data contain under 250,000 clones, 80% to 95% of them singletons. The specimen was PBMCs. The clonotype comes from a woman aged 18 to 35 in good health and CMV-seronegative. The V and J genes are TRBV5-4 and TRBJ1-1; TRBD1 aligns across 8 bases. The CDR3 spells CASSSIDRGNTEAFF. In nucleotides, the CDR3 is TGTGCCAGCAGCTCTATAGACAGGGGGAACACTGAAGCTTTCTTT.